This TCR beta chain was sequenced in a study of cytomegalovirus exposure and HLA in healthy donors (dated by TCRdb to 2017 to 2019). About the full investigation: An earlier analysis of around 600 of the donors reported more than 250 Gb of sequence data and 117 million unique TCR beta sequences from 150 million to 200 million T cells. Using immunosequencing, the study profiled T cell repertoires from 550 to 750 subjects and related those repertoires to cytomegalovirus serostatus. Among the roughly 370 genotyped donors, approximately 82% belonged to the genetic ancestry cluster associated with self-reported Caucasian donors. To predict cytomegalovirus infection status, the study brought together high-throughput TCR immunosequencing, statistical association of individual TCRs with disease status, and machine learning. A later analysis re-analyzed previously published TCR beta repertoires from 650 to 800 donors and added high-resolution HLA genotyping to study TCR occurrence patterns. Every discovery cohort repertoire had been produced on one sequencing platform. HLA typing included class I and class II loci at four-digit resolution. In the later analysis, no new phenotypic data were used to find candidate immune exposures; instead, reliance was placed on TCR beta sequences and their occurrence across donors. Because of strong linkage in the cohort, roughly five DR-DQ haplotypes were treated as single units for association and clustering. In a later genetic analysis, genome-wide SNP genotypes for 398 of the 666 donors were used, and that subset was treated as a discovery cohort. Donor age, sex, ethnicity and CMV serostatus were compiled together with the repertoire data. Typing coverage varied by locus: roughly 620-630 donors for A, B, C, DRB1 and DQB1; around 560 for DQA1; about 600 for DPA1; 450 to 480 for DPB1. Among 398 genotyped donors of the cohort, an average of approximately 250,000 unique TCR beta nucleotide sequences were sequenced per donor, around 20% of them non-productive. In an earlier analysis of 500 to 650 of the donors, high-throughput TCR beta sequencing was used to judge whether each TCR beta V gene segment behaved as functional or pseudogenic. The aim of the study was to test whether cataloging public T cell receptors could identify signatures of past pathogen exposure. A separate validation cohort of roughly 130 different subjects was used in addition to the roughly 620-subject first cohort. An early release that covered fewer than 750 HLA-typed donors contained approximately 300 gigabases of sequencing data and 80 million or so unique TCR sequences. Points the paper makes about the study in general: According to a later analysis, most CMV-associated TCR beta chains appeared to be HLA-restricted, and the HLA associations seemed to be driven largely by CMV exposure. Only TCR beta chains were sequenced in this cohort, and the absence of alpha or paired-chain data limited detectable features. The classifier was reported to diagnose cytomegalovirus status with high specificity and sensitivity in both the original and validation cohorts. Because HLA typing was unavailable for some donors at each locus, only the typed subset was used in association tests. In a later analysis, HLA-associated TCR beta chains were found to be more clonally expanded and to have lower generation probabilities than equally common non-associated chains. In a later analysis, several top co-occurrence clusters were reported to appear linked to parvovirus B19, influenza, CMV and Epstein-Barr virus. The 87-base-pair reads could not distinguish some IMGT-functional V segments, including TRBV6-2 and TRBV6-3, so those segments were excluded. The study gave a list of about 170 TCR beta chains associated with cytomegalovirus. In a later analysis, some 18,000 TCR beta sequences were associated with specific HLA alleles at a false discovery rate of 0.05. The only immune exposure information available for the cohort was CMV serostatus. Roughly uniform sequencing depth across donors was assumed in presence/absence analyses, although this assumption may not hold. A further reported finding was that TCR beta sequences accurately predicted the HLA-A and HLA-B alleles for most subjects in the first cohort. Across donors, most TCR sequences were observed very rarely, whereas some public TCRs were present in many individuals. When HLA alleles, especially DR and DQ, strongly co-occurred, attributing TCR associations to individual alleles was difficult. A cluster of highly shared sequence variants was judged likely to be a technical artifact of the sequencing pipeline. According to a later genetic analysis, donors in an Asian-associated ancestry cluster had fewer N-insertions in productive TCRs than the approximately 700-donor mean. Correlated functional status among segregating V segments might reflect linkage disequilibrium, but an unknown experimental factor could not be ruled out. In vitro tests confirmed that a few of the cytomegalovirus-associated TCR beta chains recognize cytomegalovirus antigens. The earlier analysis of 587 of the donors excluded roughly 17 rarely observed V segments, including chromosome 9 orphons, because counts were too low. It was suggested by the authors that the approach could potentially be generalized to other disease states and immunological phenotypes. An earlier analysis of approximately 530 of the donors showed that most TCR beta V segments appeared in productive rearrangements either about 87% or about 30% of the time, which broadly matched IMGT annotations. A later genetic analysis associated a missense DCLRE1C variant with V-gene and J-gene trimming of TCR beta chains, and an independent cohort replicated the association. In a later analysis, the rate of TCR association differed among HLA loci, with DRB1 alleles having the most associated TCRs and HLA-C alleles having the fewest.

In total, just over 650 healthy bone marrow donors made up the cohort. All cohort members were sampled while nominally healthy, although unrecorded immune exposures were likely present. The donor tested CMV seropositive, placing the donor among the 289 seropositive members of the cohort. A peripheral blood sample was collected from each donor, and TCR beta sequencing was performed on peripheral blood mononuclear cells. The Qiagen DNeasy Blood Extraction Kit was used to extract genomic DNA from the blood cell samples. The germline V gene sets CDR1 to SGHDT and CDR2 to YYEEEE. Trimming removed 1 base from V and 8 bases from J; the gene matches leave 6 bases unexplained. There are 15 amino acids in the CDR3, from cysteine to phenylalanine inclusive. The CDR3 DNA has 45 bases and is translated from base 1. The library was built by means of the immunoSEQ multiplex PCR assay. The multiplex PCR relied on a mix of 60 forward primers for TCR Vbeta segments and 13 reverse primers for TCR Jbeta segments. The CDR3 region of rearranged TCR beta genes was amplified from genomic DNA with a multiplex PCR assay. The Illumina HiSeq System was used to sequence the amplified TCR beta libraries as 87-base-pair reads. The study's processing was this. A later analysis counted approximately 84 million unique TCR beta chains across the 600 to 850 repertoires, and some 11 million of these chains were shared by at least two donors. A nearest-neighbor algorithm error-corrected the raw reads and collapsed the reads into unique sequences, merging closely related sequences to remove PCR and sequencing errors. V, D and J gene segments were assigned by aligning CDR3 sequences to IMGT reference sequences. For a sequence to be retained, a match of at least six nucleotides was required to both a V gene segment and a J gene segment. Rearrangements were classified as productive when the CDR3 lacked stop codons and remained in frame with V and J, and all other rearrangements were classified as non-productive. CDR3 was defined according to IMGT convention as the region running from the second conserved V-encoded cysteine to the conserved J-encoded phenylalanine. The earlier analysis of about 610 of the donors excluded sequences that lacked an unambiguous match to a single V gene segment. An earlier analysis of approximately 590 of the donors classified V segments as functional when productive rearrangements were above 56.7% and as segregating when the standard deviation between donors was above 5%. To diagnose cytomegalovirus status from the catalog of TCR beta chain sequences, a statistical classification framework was built. In a later analysis, V and J genes were assigned by comparing TCR nucleotide sequences against IMGT/GENE-DB human TR gene sequences. In a later analysis, CDR3 sequences and most-parsimonious VDJ recombination scenarios were assigned using the TCRdist pipeline. In a later analysis, each TCR beta chain was defined by its CDR3 amino acid sequence together with its V-gene family, and reads without a unique V-gene family were excluded. As a way to deal with suspected cross-contamination and a sequencing artifact, a later analysis dropped approximately 570 nucleotide sequences that were highly shared and had low generation probability. In a later analysis, a clonal expansion index was calculated for each public chain from normalized within-repertoire ranks of inferred template counts. Generation probabilities in a later analysis came from a VDJ recombination model fitted to out-of-frame rearrangements, and those results were checked against IGoR. In a later analysis, TCR-TCR, TCR-HLA and TCR-CMV co-occurrence was scored with hypergeometric tests, and a repertoire-size bias correction was applied to TCR pairs. False discovery rates were estimated in a later analysis by permuting HLA or CMV assignments 20 times. In a later analysis, co-occurring TCRs were grouped using DBSCAN, with TCRdist sequence similarity added in when clustering inside HLA-allele-positive subsets. Repertoires with fewer than 30,000 or more than 120,000 public chains were left out of co-occurrence clustering, as were roughly five repertoires with anomalous nucleotide sharing. TCRdb took this table from immuneACCESS and kept in-frame rearrangements with V and J called. Such tables lack part of the clones; where checked against another copy, unresolved V genes explain under half of the gap, and the rest is unexplained. Clone size and the V and J calls come from that table; the DNA yielded D and trimming. This sample has 110,000 or so clones in its table, and more than 65% of those were observed once. Around 8.4% of the sample rests with the top ten.

Points on this clone: What antigen it recognizes has not been identified. Base quality data are lacking; no much larger clone is found one base away.

This TCR was sampled from a man in his forties in good health and CMV-seropositive. Rearrangement joined TRBV5-6 to TRBJ2-1, and 10 bases in between align with TRBD1. The source material was PBMCs. The DNA reads as follows: TGTGCCAGCAGCTTGCTTGGGACAGGGGACTATGAGCAGTTCTTC. This encodes CASSLLGTGDYEQFF.